This record looks at one TCR beta chain sequence and its context. Amplification used 60 Vbeta primers and 13 Jbeta primers. Profiled with immunoSEQ multiplex PCR; TCRdb holds only in-frame clones, not every one. The sample has 170,000 or so clones, around three quarters seen once. These data belong to a study of cytomegalovirus exposure and HLA in healthy donors. In the study overall: Genotyping of 300 to 450 donors showed that over 80% belonged to the Caucasian-associated ancestry cluster.

This CDR3 has 16 amino acids. V lost 7 bases to trimming and J lost 5 bases; unmatched junction nucleotides: 16. Germline V gives CDR1 SGHRS, CDR2 YFSETQ. The receptor comes from a boy under 18 in good health and CMV-seronegative. Sequencing was done on a sample of PBMCs. The chain links TRBV5-1 to TRBJ2-5; 8 bases agree with TRBD2. CDR3 coding DNA: TGCGCCAGCGTGTCTGGGGCGGGAGGACTTAGGGAGACCCAGTACTTC. Protein: CASVSGAGGLRETQYF.